This is a list of T cell receptor beta chains from one sample in a study of vaccination and CD4 T cells after COVID-19. No antigens are known for them. TCRdb independently ran MiXCR on the PCR reads; one entry per CDR3 protein. The data contain around 19,000 distinct CDR3 sequences, 60% of them singletons. The specimen was CD4+ T cells from blood, cultured in vitro, collected after SARS-CoV-2 vaccination. The receptor set was obtained from a human donor who had recovered from COVID-19. CDR3s include the opening cysteine and the closing phenylalanine or tryptophan. Each record gives: CDR3 DNA, CDR3 protein, J gene, D gene, V gene, clone size. The D gene is left open where the match is weak. Not all rows give a size; the values are once, few, many and, for expanded clones, a class.

cdr3_nt: TGTGCCAGCAGCTTAGACCCCACTATACAAGAGACCCAGTACTTC; cdr3_aa: CASSLDPTIQETQYF; j_call: TRBJ2-5; d_call: NA; v_call: TRBV11-3; clone_size: once
cdr3_nt: TGTGCCAGTAGCCGGGGGGGTCAGCCCCAGCATTTT; cdr3_aa: CASSRGGQPQHF; j_call: TRBJ1-5; d_call: NA; v_call: TRBV19; clone_size: few
cdr3_nt: TGCGCCAGCAATCAGGACAGGGGGCCTGGCACTGAAGCTTTCTTT; cdr3_aa: CASNQDRGPGTEAFF; j_call: TRBJ1-1; d_call: TRBD1; v_call: TRBV2; clone_size: NA
cdr3_nt: TGCAGTGCTCCCCCCACCGGGACAGGTTCTTTGAACACTGAAGCTTTCTTT; cdr3_aa: CSAPPTGTGSLNTEAFF; j_call: TRBJ1-1; d_call: TRBD1; v_call: TRBV20-1; clone_size: NA
cdr3_nt: TGTGCCAGCAGCACGAACTGGAGAGCTGGAAACACCATATATTTT; cdr3_aa: CASSTNWRAGNTIYF; j_call: TRBJ1-3; d_call: NA; v_call: TRBV28; clone_size: NA
cdr3_nt: TGTGCCAGCAGCCAGGGACGGAACACTGAAGCTTTCTTT; cdr3_aa: CASSQGRNTEAFF; j_call: TRBJ1-1; d_call: NA; v_call: TRBV28; clone_size: NA
cdr3_nt: TGCAGTGCAACTCGGGACGCAGGCTACGAGCAGTACTTC; cdr3_aa: CSATRDAGYEQYF; j_call: TRBJ2-7; d_call: NA; v_call: TRBV20-1; clone_size: NA
cdr3_nt: TGTGCCACCAGCAGAGATGTGGGACGCCATACGCAGTATTTT; cdr3_aa: CATSRDVGRHTQYF; j_call: TRBJ2-3; d_call: NA; v_call: TRBV15; clone_size: few
cdr3_nt: TGTGCCAGCAGCTTAGAGGGCAGTCAGCCCCAGCATTTT; cdr3_aa: CASSLEGSQPQHF; j_call: TRBJ1-5; d_call: NA; v_call: TRBV11-2; clone_size: few
cdr3_nt: TGTGCCACCAGCAGAGGGGTAAGCAATCAGCCCCAGCATTTT; cdr3_aa: CATSRGVSNQPQHF; j_call: TRBJ1-5; d_call: NA; v_call: TRBV15; clone_size: few
cdr3_nt: TGTGCCACCAGCGTACCGGGACACCGGTCTGATGGCTACACCTTC; cdr3_aa: CATSVPGHRSDGYTF; j_call: TRBJ1-2; d_call: NA; v_call: TRBV15; clone_size: NA
cdr3_nt: TGTGCCACCAGCAGCCGCTCGACCAGGAACACTGAAGCTTTCTTT; cdr3_aa: CATSSRSTRNTEAFF; j_call: TRBJ1-1; d_call: NA; v_call: TRBV15; clone_size: NA
cdr3_nt: TGTGCCAGCAGTGAGTCTCCAATGAATTCACCCCTCCACTTT; cdr3_aa: CASSESPMNSPLHF; j_call: TRBJ1-6; d_call: NA; v_call: TRBV6-4; clone_size: NA
cdr3_nt: TGCAGCGTTGCGGACACCTCTTCGCAGTACTTC; cdr3_aa: CSVADTSSQYF; j_call: TRBJ2-7; d_call: NA; v_call: TRBV29-1; clone_size: NA
cdr3_nt: TGCAGTGCTGAGACCCCCGGACAGGGGGTTAGGGAGACCCAGTACTTC; cdr3_aa: CSAETPGQGVRETQYF; j_call: TRBJ2-5; d_call: TRBD1; v_call: TRBV20-1; clone_size: NA
cdr3_nt: TGTGCCAGCAGCTTAGATCGAGGGCTTCATGGCTACACCTTC; cdr3_aa: CASSLDRGLHGYTF; j_call: TRBJ1-2; d_call: NA; v_call: TRBV11-3; clone_size: NA
cdr3_nt: TGTGCCAGCAGCTCCCTGGTTGGCGGGAGGGCAGATACGCAGTATTTT; cdr3_aa: CASSSLVGGRADTQYF; j_call: TRBJ2-3; d_call: TRBD2; v_call: TRBV11-2; clone_size: NA
cdr3_nt: TGTGCCAGCAGCGTGCGGACAGGGGACACAATCTATGGCTACACCTTC; cdr3_aa: CASSVRTGDTIYGYTF; j_call: TRBJ1-2; d_call: TRBD1; v_call: TRBV7-2; clone_size: NA
cdr3_nt: TGCGGAGGTTCCGAGGGGGAAGGTTTGCAGCCCCAGCATTTT; cdr3_aa: CGGSEGEGLQPQHF; j_call: TRBJ1-5; d_call: NA; v_call: TRBV20-1; clone_size: few
cdr3_nt: TGTGCCAGCACGACTGCAGGGATCAATCAGCCCCAGCATTTT; cdr3_aa: CASTTAGINQPQHF; j_call: TRBJ1-5; d_call: NA; v_call: TRBV6-1; clone_size: NA
cdr3_nt: TGTGCCAGCTCCGGGACAGAACACACTGAAGCTTTCTTT; cdr3_aa: CASSGTEHTEAFF; j_call: TRBJ1-1; d_call: TRBD1; v_call: TRBV6-1; clone_size: NA
cdr3_nt: TGTGCCAGCAGCTTAGGGACAGGCCAAGAGACCCAGTACTTC; cdr3_aa: CASSLGTGQETQYF; j_call: TRBJ2-5; d_call: TRBD1; v_call: TRBV7-2; clone_size: few
cdr3_nt: TGTGCCAGCCAAGAAACAGGTAGCAATCAGCCCCAGCATTTT; cdr3_aa: CASQETGSNQPQHF; j_call: TRBJ1-5; d_call: NA; v_call: TRBV2; clone_size: NA